These T cell receptor beta chains were read from a single sample in a study of cytomegalovirus exposure and HLA in healthy donors. This table comes from immunoSEQ multiplex PCR, and its TCRdb copy is limited to in-frame clones, with some not included. This sample has 150,000 to 200,000 clones; over 75% occur once, and the top ten carry around 4%. The sample was PBMCs. These receptors were obtained from a man aged 35-49 years in good health and CMV-seronegative. Each CDR3 is given without its conserved first and last residue. Each record gives: V gene, CDR3 length, J gene, CDR3 protein.

TRBV5-5,12,TRBJ2-7,ASSLVSVSYEQY
TRBV7-9,14,TRBJ2-7,ASSSTRDIGIYEQY
TRBV7-8,13,TRBJ2-7,ASSWPDSTLVKQY
TRBV9,11,TRBJ2-7,ASSSGQSYEQY
TRBV28,13,TRBJ1-1,ASRPRGGAPTEAF
TRBV6-6,12,TRBJ2-1,ASSYFAGNNEQF
TRBV14,15,TRBJ1-6,ASSQIKPGQGGSPLH
TRBV4-1,12,TRBJ1-1,ASSQEIIAGEAF
TRBV5-1,14,TRBJ2-2,ASSSGQGVYTGELF
TRBV4-3,15,TRBJ2-1,ASSPSLLAGLSNEQF
TRBV30,11,TRBJ1-6,AWTGNYNSPLH
TRBV9,13,TRBJ1-4,ASSLGQGTNEKLF
TRBV4-1,11,TRBJ1-2,ASSQANIYGYT
TRBV4-2,15,TRBJ1-1,ASSPLGALSMNTEAF
TRBV6-5,14,TRBJ2-7,ASSYTSGGAGYEQY
TRBV10-3,13,TRBJ2-1,AISEGLAVYNEQF
TRBV28,12,TRBJ1-2,ASSLMGLGYGYT
TRBV30,13,TRBJ1-3,AWSAQANSGNTIY
TRBV4-3,12,TRBJ1-5,ASSPRGQNQPQH
TRBV5-6,11,TRBJ1-5,ASSWQGLVPQH
TRBV19,11,TRBJ1-2,ATKDSALYGYT
TRBV6-1,11,TRBJ2-7,ASRTGERYEQY
TRBV6-4,13,TRBJ2-1,ASARQGSDYNEQF
TRBV4-1,12,TRBJ2-3,ASSGRDSWDTQY
TRBV7-9,12,TRBJ2-3,ASSLVAPTDTQY
TRBV4-1,13,TRBJ1-4,ASSQVAGGDEKLF
TRBV6-1,13,TRBJ2-7,ASASRDSPPGEQY
TRBV10-3,12,TRBJ2-2,AIRGSGGAGELF
TRBV6-4,13,TRBJ2-3,ASSDGDRSSDTQY
TRBV30,11,TRBJ2-7,AWSVVGGSEQY
TRBV9,13,TRBJ1-1,ASSVVDRGRTEAF
TRBV27,13,TRBJ2-3,ASSLRPGRADTQY
TRBV6-1,13,TRBJ2-1,ASSEPGLADNEQF
TRBV2,13,TRBJ2-4,ASTPTVLAKNIQY
TRBV14,11,TRBJ2-7,ASSPQESYEQY
TRBV19,11,TRBJ2-7,ASTPGGSYEQY
TRBV19,14,TRBJ1-2,ASSGIVGQSNYGYT
TRBV2,12,TRBJ2-7,ASRSRQVAYEQY
TRBV5-1,12,TRBJ1-1,ASSRQALNTEAF
TRBV9,13,TRBJ2-3,ASSHPPTGTDTQY
TRBV9,12,TRBJ2-4,ASSSPLAKNIQY
TRBV30,14,TRBJ2-1,AWQRTRGFYYNEQF
TRBV7-9,14,NA,ASSLGSGQRGYEQY
TRBV29-1,10,NA,SVRTGSYEQY
TRBV7-9,15,TRBJ2-1,ASSSRTSGVGYNEQF
TRBV30,11,TRBJ2-5,AWAGRGQETQY
TRBV29-1,14,TRBJ2-1,SVEDPRQGSYNEQF
TRBV6-4,12,TRBJ2-3,ASSAGQDTDTQY
TRBV7-8,16,TRBJ1-3,ASSLGGVSSKPGNTIY
TRBV5-1,13,TRBJ2-5,ASSLLGHLQETQY
TRBV5-6,12,TRBJ2-3,ASSLAVSTDTQY
TRBV4-2,15,TRBJ2-5,ASSQDRGSGGAKTQY
TRBV18,12,TRBJ2-7,ASSPYQGGSEQY
TRBV30,11,TRBJ1-5,AWGTGLYQPQH